The 17 T cell receptor beta chains below come from one sample, sequenced in a study of blood T cell repertoires in COVID-19. Assay used: immunoSEQ multiplex PCR; TCRdb lists only in-frame clones, some missing. The data show just over 250,000 clones, about 87% seen once. Input material: peripheral blood. The source of these receptors is a woman between 65 and 79 years old with COVID-19, enrolled during active disease.

The chain joins TRBV5-1 to TRBJ1-4; 7 bases are a match to TRBD1. The CDR3 has 14 residues. Trimming at V came to 4 bases and at J to 3 bases, leaving 3 bases not matched to a gene. CDR1 SGHRS and CDR2 YFSETQ come from the germline V gene. The CDR3 is CASSDGQANEKLFF. In DNA form, the CDR3 reads TGCGCCAGCAGCGATGGACAGGCTAATGAAAAACTGTTTTTT.

This chain connects TRBV19 to TRBJ2-3, with 9 bases identical to TRBD2. Germline V gives CDR1 LNHDA, CDR2 SQIVND (reference sequence). Germline trimming cut 6 bases from V and 4 bases from J; bases unmatched to any gene: 14. The CDR3 runs 17 residues. CDR3 in DNA: TGTGCCAGTAGCCCTATCGTAGCGGGAGATCTCCCAGATACGCAGTATTTT. The encoded protein is CASSPIVAGDLPDTQYF. The whole variable domain, filled in from reference TRBV19 and TRBJ2-3, reads DGGITQSPKYLFRKEGQNVTLSCEQNLNHDAMYWYRQDPGQGLRLIYYSQIVNDFQKGDIAEGYSVSREKKESFPLTVTSAQKNPTAFYLCASSPIVAGDLPDTQYFGPGTRLTVL.

The chain employs TRBV4-1 and TRBJ1-2, with 11 bases that match TRBD1. The CDR3 totals 15 residues. Trimming at V came to 1 base and at J to 5 bases, leaving 3 bases not matched to a gene. Germline loops: CDR1 MGHRA, CDR2 YSYEKL. CDR3 bases: TGCGCCAGCAGCCAAGGGACAGGGGGCCGGTATGGCTACACCTTC. Translating gives CASSQGTGGRYGYTF.

This clone was recorded only once. Its ends do not fully match the called genes, so a read error is possible. This rearrangement joins TRBV7-7 to TRBJ1-4; 9 bases line up with TRBD1. The CDR3 has 14 amino acids. In germline, CDR1 is SSHAT, CDR2 FNYEAQ (reference sequence). CDR3 nucleotide sequence: TGTGCTAGCAGCCCGGGACAGGGAAGTGAAAAACTGTTTTTT. Amino acids: CASSPGQGSEKLFF.

V and J are TRBV5-1 and TRBJ1-2; 7 bases align to TRBD1. V gave up 1 base and J gave up 7 bases; unmatched junction bases: 1. CDR3 length equals 12 residues. The V gene's germline CDR1 is SGHRS and CDR2 YFSETQ. The CDR3 nucleotides are TGCGCCAGCAGCTTGCAGGGGGGTGGCTACACCTTC. Protein product: CASSLQGGGYTF.

This chain joins TRBV7-9 and TRBJ2-7; 7 bases map to TRBD2. The CDR3 length is 15 residues. CDR1 and CDR2 (germline): SEHNR, FQNEAQ (reference sequence). The J segment lost 0 bases and the V segment lost 5 bases, leaving 7 bases of the junction unmatched. CDR3 sequence reads: CASSQLANPSYEQYF. The CDR3 DNA reads as TGTGCCAGCAGCCAACTAGCGAACCCCTCCTACGAGCAGTACTTC.

Written as DNA, the CDR3 is TGTGCCAGCAGCCAAGTCGGACAGGTGCAATGGGAGACTAAAACCTACGAGCAGTACTTC. Translated, it gives CASSQVGQVQWETKTYEQYF. The genes are TRBV4-2 and TRBJ2-7; 7 positions match TRBD1. Looked up from germline, CDR1 is LGHNA and CDR2 is YNFKEQ. After removal of 1 base from V and 2 bases from J, the junction contained 20 bases not matched to a gene. The CDR3 has 20 amino acids.

V and J are TRBV15 and TRBJ1-1; D is ambiguous. This CDR3 has 13 residues. CDR1 and CDR2 (germline): LNHNV, YYDKDF (reference sequence). V was pared by 0 bases and J by 8 bases, with 10 bases between. Here the CDR3 reads CATSRDAAGEAFF. For the CDR3, the DNA is TGTGCCACCAGCAGAGATGCAGCCGGGGAAGCTTTCTTT.

The V and J genes are TRBV28 and TRBJ1-2, with 7 bases matching TRBD1. The CDR3 is 14 residues long. The trim removed 4 bases at V and 4 bases at J, leaving 6 bases unmatched. The germline V gene has CDR1 MDHEN and CDR2 SYDVKM. The chain's CDR3 is CASSWQGGAYGYTF. The CDR3 coding sequence is TGTGCCAGCAGTTGGCAGGGGGGAGCCTATGGCTACACCTTC.

This clone occurred once. The rearrangement uses TRBV4-1 and TRBJ2-5, with 7 bases matching TRBD1. This CDR3 is 14 amino acids long. Germline CDR1 and CDR2: MGHRA and YSYEKL. The V segment lost 2 bases and the J segment 2 bases; nucleotides outside the gene matches: 2. The CDR3 loop reads CASSQRDSQETQYF. The DNA of the CDR3 is TGCGCCAGCAGCCAACGGGACAGTCAAGAGACCCAGTACTTC.

V and J are TRBV5-1 and TRBJ2-7, with D perhaps TRBD1 (5 bases). The CDR3 has 15 amino acids. Germline V gives CDR1 SGHRS, CDR2 YFSETQ. V was trimmed by 0 bases and J by 0 bases, leaving 10 bases between them. CDR3 residues: CASSLEGQSSYEQYF. For the CDR3, the DNA is TGCGCCAGCAGCTTGGAGGGGCAGAGCTCCTACGAGCAGTACTTC. The full variable domain, rest sourced from reference TRBV5-1 and TRBJ2-7, is KAGVTQTPRYLIKTRGQQVTLSCSPISGHRSVSWYQQTPGQGLQFLFEYFSETQRNKGNFPGRFSGRQFSNSRSEMNVSTLELGDSALYLCASSLEGQSSYEQYFGPGTRLTVT.

This clone was recorded only once. This chain joins TRBV28 and TRBJ1-6; D remains ambiguous. The CDR3 length is 13 residues. V lost 4 bases to trimming and J lost 7 bases, with 8 bases between them. Germline V gives CDR1 MDHEN, CDR2 SYDVKM. The chain's CDR3 is CASSSPGNSPLHF. The CDR3 bases are TGTGCCAGCAGTTCGCCGGGAAATTCACCCCTCCACTTT.

The V gene is TRBV19, the J gene TRBJ2-7; 7 positions agree with TRBD2. The CDR3 runs to 14 residues. CDR1 and CDR2 from the germline V gene are LNHDA and SQIVND (reference sequence). Unmatched junction bases numbered 8, after V lost 6 bases and J lost 3 bases. The CDR3 reads CASSRRASGYEQYF. The CDR3 nucleotides are TGTGCCAGTAGCAGGCGGGCTAGCGGCTACGAGCAGTACTTC.

This clone turned up a few times. The chain recombines TRBV5-1 with TRBJ2-7; D may be TRBD2 (5 bases). V was pared by 6 bases and J by 3 bases, with 13 bases between. Germline assignment: CDR1 SGHRS and CDR2 YFSETQ. The CDR3 length is 13 residues. The CDR3 sequence: CASNEGSGYEQYF. DNA for the CDR3: TGCGCCAGCAATGAGGGCTCCGGCTACGAGCAGTACTTC.

In nucleotides, the CDR3 is TGCGCCAGCAGCTCCGGGACAGGGGTGGGAAATATGAATTCACCCCTCCACTTT. Amino acid sequence: CASSSGTGVGNMNSPLHF. The chain uses TRBV5-1 and TRBJ1-6; 10 bases align to TRBD1. Germline V gene sequence: CDR1 SGHRS, CDR2 YFSETQ. The CDR3 is 18 amino acids. V lost 3 bases, J lost 7 bases, and 13 bases stayed unmatched.

CDR3 region: CASSRQGPAEKLFF. CDR3 nucleotide sequence: TGTGCCAGCAGTAGACAGGGACCAGCAGAAAAACTGTTTTTT. The chain joins TRBV2 to TRBJ1-4, with TRBD1 matching over 7 bases. Germline values: CDR1 SNHLY, CDR2 FYNNEI. Germline trimming cut 5 bases from V and 8 bases from J; bases unmatched to any gene: 8. The CDR3 consists of 14 residues.

This clone was seen just once. This chain joins TRBV5-4 and TRBJ1-5; no clear D gene. The CDR3 length is 14 residues. V was shortened by 0 bases and J by 7 bases, with 11 bases between the two germline ends. Germline lookup yields CDR1 SGHNT and CDR2 YYREEE (reference sequence). DNA of the CDR3: TGTGCCAGCAGCTTGGACGCGGCCCGCCAGCCCCAGCATTTT. The encoded protein is CASSLDAARQPQHF.